The sequence of this T cell receptor (beta chain) was determined in a study of OX40 agonist ivuxolimab in advanced cancers. Notes on the study in general: Nonresponders, in some cases, also had low normalized T-cell clonal expansion.

Germline CDR1 and CDR2: LGHNA and YSLEER. The CDR3 loop spans 17 amino acids. Trimming left V 1 base short and J 0 bases short, with 13 bases between. Clones were sequenced by immunoSEQ multiplex PCR, and TCRdb holds only the in-frame ones, with some missing. The sample carries about 50,000 clones, more than 70% recorded once. In regard to this clone: The antigen remains unidentified.

This clonotype was sampled from an adult with an advanced solid tumor such as melanoma, head and neck, liver or kidney cancer. J is TRBJ2-1 and V is TRBV4-3; D may be TRBD2 (6 bases). The sample in question was CD4+ or CD8+ T cells sorted from blood, obtained in a trial of the OX40 agonist ivuxolimab. In DNA, the CDR3 is TGCGCCAGCAGCCAAGCCACGGGGGAGAGCTCCTACAATGAGCAGTTCTTC. This codes for CASSQATGESSYNEQFF.